This TCR beta chain was captured by sequencing in a study of OX40 agonist ivuxolimab in advanced cancers. This clone has a single count. No antigen is known for it. Assay: immunoSEQ multiplex PCR; the TCRdb copy retains only in-frame clones and omits some. Of approximately 23,000 clones in the sample, roughly 81% are singletons; the top ten hold more than 50%. Study outcomes and limitations: Circulating CD4+ and CD8+ T cells showed clonal expansion by week 6 at 0.1 to 3.0 mg/kg.

The length of the CDR3 is 14 residues. From germline, CDR1 is SNHLY and CDR2 FYNNEI. V lost 6 bases and J lost 4; bases outside the gene matches: 5. The sequencing used CD4+ or CD8+ T cells sorted from blood, collected in a trial of the OX40 agonist ivuxolimab. This rearrangement joins TRBV2 to TRBJ2-2; 7 positions match TRBD1. The sequence came from an adult with an advanced solid tumor such as melanoma, head and neck, liver or kidney cancer. The CDR3 DNA is TGTGCCAGCAGGGTCAGACAGGGCACCGGGGAGCTGTTTTTT. Translation: CASRVRQGTGELFF.